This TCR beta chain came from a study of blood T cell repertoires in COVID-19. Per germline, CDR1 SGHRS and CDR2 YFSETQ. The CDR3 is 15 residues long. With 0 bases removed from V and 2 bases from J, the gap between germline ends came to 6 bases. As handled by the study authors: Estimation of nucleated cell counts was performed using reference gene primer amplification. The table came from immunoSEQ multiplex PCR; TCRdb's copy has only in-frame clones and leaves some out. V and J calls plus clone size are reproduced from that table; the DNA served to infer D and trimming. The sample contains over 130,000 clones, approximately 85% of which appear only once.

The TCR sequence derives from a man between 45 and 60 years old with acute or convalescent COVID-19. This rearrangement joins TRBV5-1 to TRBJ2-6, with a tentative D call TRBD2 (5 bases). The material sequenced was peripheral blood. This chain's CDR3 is CASSLDGTGANVLTF. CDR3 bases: TGCGCCAGCAGCTTGGACGGGACTGGGGCCAACGTCCTGACTTTC.